Listed here are 15 T cell receptor beta chains from one sample, sequenced in a study of T cell changes during pregnancy in multiple sclerosis (dated by TCRdb to about 2019). Library preparation employed the immunoSEQ multiplex PCR assay. This immuneACCESS table, as held by TCRdb, lists in-frame sequences with V and J called but not all clones. Of the missing ones, under half trace to an unresolved V gene in checked studies; the others have no known cause. The sample yields some 85,000 clones; roughly 96% were counted once. The ten largest clones represent 0.85% to 1.3% of the sample. The starting material was peripheral blood, obtained in the second trimester of pregnancy. Receptors originate from a female donor with multiple sclerosis, enrolled in a pregnancy study.

This chain connects TRBV30 to TRBJ2-5; 8 bases line up with TRBD2. Germline CDR1 GTSNPN, CDR2 SVGIG (reference sequence). Losses at the gene ends were 3 bases for V and 5 bases for J; bases not matched to a gene: 8. CDR3 length: 14 amino acids. CDR3 residues: CAWRVLADFETQYF. In DNA, the CDR3 is TGTGCCTGGAGAGTACTAGCGGATTTCGAGACCCAGTACTTC. Together with reference TRBV30 and TRBJ2-5, the CDR3 gives the full variable domain: SQTIHQWPATLVQPVGSPLSLECTVEGTSNPNLYWYRQAAGRGLQLLFYSVGIGQISSEVPQNLSASRPQDRQFILSSKKLLLSDSGFYLCAWRVLADFETQYFGPGTRLLVL.

This chain joins TRBV6-1 and TRBJ2-3; D possibly corresponds to TRBD2 (5 bases). This CDR3 has 13 amino acids. Per germline, CDR1 MNHNS and CDR2 SASEGT. The V end was cut by 1 base, the J end by 9 bases, with 11 bases between. Here the CDR3 DNA reads TGTGCCAGCAGTGAAGTTCGAGGAGGAACGCAGTATTTT. Its protein is CASSEVRGGTQYF.

The chain links TRBV28 to TRBJ1-2; 7 nucleotides align to TRBD1. This CDR3 is 13 amino acids long. Trimming at V came to 6 bases and at J to 5 bases, leaving 6 bases not matched to a gene. Germline CDR1 is MDHEN and CDR2 is SYDVKM. The CDR3 here is CASSGTVGYGYTF. The CDR3 coding sequence is TGTGCCAGCAGCGGGACAGTGGGGTATGGCTACACCTTC.

The chain is built from TRBV10-2 and TRBJ2-7; D gene uncertain. The CDR3 consists of 13 residues. Trimming pared 5 bases from V and 1 base from J, leaving 9 bases between. The germline V gene has CDR1 WSHSY and CDR2 SAAADI. The chain's CDR3 is CASSMLLSYEQYF. CDR3 nucleotide sequence: TGCGCCAGCAGTATGTTATTGTCCTACGAGCAGTACTTC.

V usage is TRBV6-1 and J usage is TRBJ2-1, with 8 positions matching TRBD2. The CDR3 is made up of 15 amino acids. After removal of 5 bases from V and 7 bases from J, the junction contained 10 bases not matched to a gene. Germline lookup yields CDR1 MNHNS and CDR2 SASEGT. The CDR3 loop is CASSHREGRKNEQFF. The CDR3 DNA sequence: TGTGCCAGCAGTCACCGGGAGGGCCGAAAAAATGAGCAGTTCTTC.

This chain connects TRBV7-8 to TRBJ2-7; 7 nucleotides agree with TRBD1. This CDR3 is built from 12 residues. Germline-derived CDR1 and CDR2 are SGHVS and FQNEAQ. V lost 5 bases and J lost 5; bases outside the gene matches: 3. The CDR3 loop reads CASSRDRDEQYF. CDR3 bases: TGTGCCAGCAGCCGAGACAGGGACGAGCAGTACTTC.

The genes are TRBV5-1 and TRBJ2-7, with TRBD2 identical over 15 bases. Losses at the gene ends were 2 bases for V and 3 bases for J; bases not matched to a gene: 6. Germline V gene data show CDR1 as SGHRS and CDR2 as YFSETQ. The length of the CDR3 is 17 residues. This CDR3 reads CASSFGTSGRSFYEQYF. As DNA, the CDR3 is TGCGCCAGCAGCTTTGGGACTAGCGGGAGGAGTTTCTACGAGCAGTACTTC.

V is TRBV4-3 and J is TRBJ1-2; no firm D call. The CDR3 contains 13 residues. Looked up from germline, CDR1 is LGHNA and CDR2 is YSLEER. V lost 1 base to trimming and J lost 2 bases, with 5 bases between them. CDR3 bases: TGCGCCAGCAGCCAAGGGCCAAACTATGGCTACACCTTC. This gives the protein CASSQGPNYGYTF.

The J gene is TRBJ2-4, the V gene TRBV11-2; D perhaps matches TRBD2 (5 bases). Trimming removed 3 bases at V and 0 bases at J, with 21 bases between. The length of the CDR3 is 19 residues. Looked up from germline, CDR1 is SGHAT and CDR2 is FQNNGV. For the CDR3, the DNA is TGTGCCAGCAGCTTCCGTCCTCAAACCAGCGGATTAGCCAAAAACATTCAGTACTTC. Protein product: CASSFRPQTSGLAKNIQYF.

This rearrangement joins TRBV12-5 to TRBJ2-1; a weak D match, TRBD2 (5 bases). The ends were cut back, 2 bases at V and 10 bases at J, with 6 bases in the middle. Germline CDR1 is LGHNT and CDR2 is FRNRAP. The CDR3 has 11 residues. CDR3 sequence: CASGLKREQFF. As DNA, the CDR3 is TGTGCTAGTGGTTTGAAGCGGGAGCAGTTCTTC.

The chain has TRBV28 and TRBJ1-1; TRBD1 agrees at 7 bases. CDR1 is MDHEN, CDR2 SYDVKM, per germline. CDR3 size: 14 residues. J was trimmed by 4 bases and V by 8 bases; bases with no gene match: 10. CDR3 in amino acids: CASHRFPGGTEAFF. The CDR3 DNA reads as TGTGCCAGCCATCGATTCCCAGGGGGCACTGAAGCTTTCTTT.

CDR3 coding DNA: TGTGCCAGCAGTGGGACAGCGGGCACAGATACGCAGTATTTT. Residues: CASSGTAGTDTQYF. The rearrangement links TRBV6-1 to TRBJ2-3; D may be TRBD1 (6 bases). Germline values: CDR1 MNHNS, CDR2 SASEGT. This CDR3 is 14 amino acids long. Trimming pared 4 bases from V and 1 base from J, leaving 9 bases between.

This CDR3 reads CASSPTGTRLSSLFDEQFF. CDR3 in DNA: TGTGCCAGCTCACCAACGGGGACTCGATTATCGTCCCTTTTCGATGAGCAGTTCTTC. This rearrangement joins TRBV18 to TRBJ2-1, with D perhaps matching TRBD2 (6 bases). Per germline, CDR1 KGHSH and CDR2 LQKENI. The CDR3 covers 19 residues. V shed 2 bases and J shed 8 bases, with 28 bases lying between them.

This chain uses TRBV11-2 with TRBJ2-3, with a tentative D call TRBD2 (6 bases). With 3 bases removed from V and 4 bases from J, the gap between germline ends came to 14 bases. The CDR3 contains 15 residues. From germline, CDR1 is SGHAT and CDR2 FQNNGV. In nucleotides, the CDR3 is TGTGCCAGCAGCTTCCGGAGACTAGTCCCAGATACGCAGTATTTT. Its protein is CASSFRRLVPDTQYF. Variable domain in full (rest from reference TRBV11-2 and TRBJ2-3): EAGVAQSPRYKIIEKRQSVAFWCNPISGHATLYWYQQILGQGPKLLIQFQNNGVVDDSQLPKDRFSAERLKGVDSTLKIQPAKLEDSAVYLCASSFRRLVPDTQYFGPGTRLTVL.

The rearrangement uses TRBV5-8 and TRBJ2-3; the D gene is possibly TRBD2 (5 bases). Germline V gives CDR1 SGHTS, CDR2 YDEGEE. The CDR3 covers 14 residues. The germline V and J ends were trimmed by 1 base and 14 bases, with 20 bases remaining between them. The CDR3 loop reads CASSLRDFSARPYF. The CDR3 nucleotides read TGTGCCAGCAGCTTGCGGGATTTTTCCGCTCGGCCGTATTTT.